Included here is one TCR beta chain sequence, with context. These data are taken from a study of blood T cell repertoires in COVID-19. In the study overall: Collection of acute and convalescent COVID-19 samples took place in the United States, Italy and Spain. The cDNA or gDNA used as material had been derived from T cells, B-cell-depleted T cells, or PBMCs.

TCRdb keeps only in-frame clones here, not all; method: immunoSEQ multiplex PCR. The data hold 110,000 to 150,000 clones, with 75% to 90% observed a single time. Looked up from germline, CDR1 is SGHRS and CDR2 is YFSETQ. The V and J ends lost 4 bases and 5 bases, in that order; junction bases with no gene match: 5. There are 15 residues in the CDR3. The chain combines TRBV5-1 with TRBJ2-1, with 11 bases that match TRBD2. The sample was peripheral blood. This clonotype was obtained from an older man who had recovered from COVID-19. Here the CDR3 DNA reads TGCGCCAGCAGCCTGACTAGCGGGACCAACAATGAGCAGTTCTTC. It encodes CASSLTSGTNNEQFF. The full variable domain, its missing parts supplied by reference TRBV5-1 and TRBJ2-1, is KAGVTQTPRYLIKTRGQQVTLSCSPISGHRSVSWYQQTPGQGLQFLFEYFSETQRNKGNFPGRFSGRQFSNSRSEMNVSTLELGDSALYLCASSLTSGTNNEQFFGPGTRLTVL.